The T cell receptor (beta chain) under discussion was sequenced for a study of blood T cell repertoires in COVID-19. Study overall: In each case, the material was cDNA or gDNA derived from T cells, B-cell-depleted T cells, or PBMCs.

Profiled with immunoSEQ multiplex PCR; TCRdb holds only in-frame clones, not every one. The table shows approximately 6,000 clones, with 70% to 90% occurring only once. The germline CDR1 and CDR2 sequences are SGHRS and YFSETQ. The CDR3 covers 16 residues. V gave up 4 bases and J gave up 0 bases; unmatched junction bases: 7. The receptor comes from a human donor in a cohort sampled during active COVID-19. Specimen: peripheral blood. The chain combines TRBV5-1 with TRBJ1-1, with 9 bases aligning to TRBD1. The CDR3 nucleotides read TGCGCCAGCAGCCTCGGGACAGGGCTCTTGAACACTGAAGCTTTCTTT. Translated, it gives CASSLGTGLLNTEAFF. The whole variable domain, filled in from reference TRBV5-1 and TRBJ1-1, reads KAGVTQTPRYLIKTRGQQVTLSCSPISGHRSVSWYQQTPGQGLQFLFEYFSETQRNKGNFPGRFSGRQFSNSRSEMNVSTLELGDSALYLCASSLGTGLLNTEAFFGQGTRLTVV.